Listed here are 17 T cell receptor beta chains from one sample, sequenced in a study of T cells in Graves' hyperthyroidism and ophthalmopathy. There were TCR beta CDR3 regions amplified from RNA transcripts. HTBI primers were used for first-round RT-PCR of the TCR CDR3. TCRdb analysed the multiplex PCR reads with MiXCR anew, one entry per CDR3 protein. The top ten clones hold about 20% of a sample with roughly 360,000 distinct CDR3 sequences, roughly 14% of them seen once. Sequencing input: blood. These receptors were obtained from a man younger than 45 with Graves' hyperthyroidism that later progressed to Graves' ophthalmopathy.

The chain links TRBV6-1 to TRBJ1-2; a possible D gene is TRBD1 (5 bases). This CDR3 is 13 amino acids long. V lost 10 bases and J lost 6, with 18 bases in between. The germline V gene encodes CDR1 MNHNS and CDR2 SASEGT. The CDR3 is CATAVRANDGYTF. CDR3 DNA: TGTGCCACCGCAGTCAGGGCAAACGATGGCTACACCTTC.

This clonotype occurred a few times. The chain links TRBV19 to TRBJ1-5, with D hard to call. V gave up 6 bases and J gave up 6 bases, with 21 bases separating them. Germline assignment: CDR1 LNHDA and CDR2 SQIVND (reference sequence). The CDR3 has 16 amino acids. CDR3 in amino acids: CASRGPLQGSPQPQHF. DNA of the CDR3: TGTGCCAGTAGAGGGCCGTTACAAGGGTCTCCTCAGCCCCAGCATTTT.

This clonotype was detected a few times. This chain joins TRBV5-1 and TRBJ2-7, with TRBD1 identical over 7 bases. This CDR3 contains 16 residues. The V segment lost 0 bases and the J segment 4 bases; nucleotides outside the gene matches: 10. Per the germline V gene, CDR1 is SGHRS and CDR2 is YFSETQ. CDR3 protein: CASSLATGVVEYEQYF. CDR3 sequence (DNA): TGCGCCAGCAGCTTGGCCACAGGGGTGGTGGAGTACGAGCAGTACTTC.

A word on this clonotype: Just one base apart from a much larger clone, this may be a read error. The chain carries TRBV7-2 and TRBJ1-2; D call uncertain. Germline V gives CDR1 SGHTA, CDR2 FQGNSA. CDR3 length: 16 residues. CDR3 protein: CASSLDGRKDNYGHTF. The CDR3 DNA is TGTGCCAGCAGCTTGGATGGACGGAAAGATAACTATGGCCACACCTTC.

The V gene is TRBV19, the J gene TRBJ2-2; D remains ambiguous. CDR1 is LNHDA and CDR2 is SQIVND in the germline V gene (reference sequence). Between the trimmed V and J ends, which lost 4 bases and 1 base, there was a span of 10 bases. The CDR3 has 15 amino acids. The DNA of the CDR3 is TGTGCCAGTAGTACGATGAGACAGAACACCGGGGAGCTGTTTTTT. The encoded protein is CASSTMRQNTGELFF.

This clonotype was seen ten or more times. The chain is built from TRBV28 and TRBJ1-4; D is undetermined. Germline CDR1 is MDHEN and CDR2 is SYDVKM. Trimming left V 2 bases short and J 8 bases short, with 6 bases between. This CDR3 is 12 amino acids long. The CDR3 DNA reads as TGTGCCAGCAGTTTAGAGGGAGAAAAACTGTTTTTT. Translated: CASSLEGEKLFF.

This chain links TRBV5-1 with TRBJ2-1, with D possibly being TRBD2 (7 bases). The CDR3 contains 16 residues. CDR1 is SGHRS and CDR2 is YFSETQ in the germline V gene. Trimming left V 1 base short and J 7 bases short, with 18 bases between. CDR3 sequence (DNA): TGCGCCAGCAGCTTGATCCGAGGGGGGGGAGAGAATGAGCAGTTCTTC. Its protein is CASSLIRGGGENEQFF.

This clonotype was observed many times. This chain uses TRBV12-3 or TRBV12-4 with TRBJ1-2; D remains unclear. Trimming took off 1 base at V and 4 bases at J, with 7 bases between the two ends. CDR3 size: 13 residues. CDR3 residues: CASSLGISYGYTF. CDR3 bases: TGTGCCAGCAGTTTAGGGATATCCTATGGCTACACCTTC.

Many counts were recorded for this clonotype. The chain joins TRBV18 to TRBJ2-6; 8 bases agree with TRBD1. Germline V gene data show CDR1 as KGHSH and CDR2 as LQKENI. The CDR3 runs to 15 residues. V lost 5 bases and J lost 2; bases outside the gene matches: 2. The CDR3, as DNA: TGTGCCAGCTCAGCAGGGGGCGCTGGGGCCAACGTCCTGACTTTC. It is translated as CASSAGGAGANVLTF.

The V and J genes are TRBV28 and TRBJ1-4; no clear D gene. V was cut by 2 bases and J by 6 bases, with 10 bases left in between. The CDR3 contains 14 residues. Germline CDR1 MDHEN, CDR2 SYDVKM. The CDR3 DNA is TGTGCCAGCAGTTTAGCACGGACTGATGAAAAACTGTTTTTT. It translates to CASSLARTDEKLFF.

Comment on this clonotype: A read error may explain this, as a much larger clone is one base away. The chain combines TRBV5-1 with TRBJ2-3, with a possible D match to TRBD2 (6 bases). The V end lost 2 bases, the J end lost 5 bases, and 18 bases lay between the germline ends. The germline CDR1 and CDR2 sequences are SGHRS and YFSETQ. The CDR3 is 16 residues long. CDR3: CASSFGRLVLLDTQYF. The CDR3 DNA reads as TGCGCCAGCAGCTTCGGGAGACTAGTTTTGCTAGATACGCAGTATTTT.

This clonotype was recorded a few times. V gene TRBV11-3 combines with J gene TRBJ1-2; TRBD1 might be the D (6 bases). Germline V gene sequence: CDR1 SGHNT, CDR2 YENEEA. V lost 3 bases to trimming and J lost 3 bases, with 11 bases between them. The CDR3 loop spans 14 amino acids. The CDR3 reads CASSFTGTYYGYTF. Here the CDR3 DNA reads TGTGCCAGCAGCTTTACAGGGACTTACTATGGCTACACCTTC.

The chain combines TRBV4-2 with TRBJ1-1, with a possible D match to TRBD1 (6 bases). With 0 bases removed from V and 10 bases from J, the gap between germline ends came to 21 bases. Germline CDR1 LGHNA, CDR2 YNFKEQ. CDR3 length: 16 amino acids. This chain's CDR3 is CASSQDLSGAGVGAFF. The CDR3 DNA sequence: TGTGCCAGCAGCCAAGATCTCTCCGGAGCAGGGGTGGGAGCTTTCTTT.

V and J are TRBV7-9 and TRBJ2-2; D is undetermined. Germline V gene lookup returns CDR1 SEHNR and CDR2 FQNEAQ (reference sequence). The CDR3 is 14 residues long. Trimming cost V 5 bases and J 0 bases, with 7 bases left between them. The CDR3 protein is CASSAQANTGELFF. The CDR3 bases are TGTGCCAGCAGCGCCCAGGCGAACACCGGGGAGCTGTTTTTT.

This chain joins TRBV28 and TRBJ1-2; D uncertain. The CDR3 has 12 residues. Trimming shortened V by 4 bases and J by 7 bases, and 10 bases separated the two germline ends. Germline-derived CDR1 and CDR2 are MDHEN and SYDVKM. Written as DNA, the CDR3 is TGTGCCAGCAGTTATGGGGAGGGTGGCTACACCTTC. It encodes CASSYGEGGYTF.

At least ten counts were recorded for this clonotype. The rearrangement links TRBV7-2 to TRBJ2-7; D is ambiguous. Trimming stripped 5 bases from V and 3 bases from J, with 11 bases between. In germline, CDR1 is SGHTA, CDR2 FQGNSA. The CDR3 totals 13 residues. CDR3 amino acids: CASSPTSGYEQYF. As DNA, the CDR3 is TGTGCCAGCAGCCCAACATCAGGCTACGAGCAGTACTTC.

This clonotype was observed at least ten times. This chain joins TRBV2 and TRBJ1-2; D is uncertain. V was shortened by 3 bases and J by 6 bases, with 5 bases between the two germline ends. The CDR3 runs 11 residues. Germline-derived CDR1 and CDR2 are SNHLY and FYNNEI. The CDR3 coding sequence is TGTGCCAGCAGTGATGCGGATGGCTACACCTTC. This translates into CASSDADGYTF.